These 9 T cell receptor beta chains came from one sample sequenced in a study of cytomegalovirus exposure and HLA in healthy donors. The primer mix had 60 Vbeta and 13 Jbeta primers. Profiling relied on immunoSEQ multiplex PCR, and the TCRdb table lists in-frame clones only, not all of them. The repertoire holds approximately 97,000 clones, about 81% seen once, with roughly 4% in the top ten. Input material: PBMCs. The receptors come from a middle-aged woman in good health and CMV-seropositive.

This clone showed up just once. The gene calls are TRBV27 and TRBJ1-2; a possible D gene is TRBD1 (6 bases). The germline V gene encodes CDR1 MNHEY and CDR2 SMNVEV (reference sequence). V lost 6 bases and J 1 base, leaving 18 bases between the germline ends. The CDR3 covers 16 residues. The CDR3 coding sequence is TGTGCCAGCAGCAAAACCCAGGGGAGTCTTAACTATGGCTACACCTTC. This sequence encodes CASSKTQGSLNYGYTF.

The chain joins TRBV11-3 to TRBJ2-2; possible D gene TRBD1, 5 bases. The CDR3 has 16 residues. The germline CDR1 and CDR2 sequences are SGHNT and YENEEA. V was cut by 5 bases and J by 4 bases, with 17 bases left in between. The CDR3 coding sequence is TGTGCCAGCAGCGTCCGGGTCGGCAGGGCCACCGGGGAGCTGTTTTTT. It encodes CASSVRVGRATGELFF.

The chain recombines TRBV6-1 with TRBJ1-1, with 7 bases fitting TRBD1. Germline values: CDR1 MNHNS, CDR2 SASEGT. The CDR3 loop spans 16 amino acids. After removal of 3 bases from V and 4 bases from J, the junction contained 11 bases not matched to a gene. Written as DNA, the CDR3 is TGTGCCAGCAGTGACTACAGGGGTGGGAGGAGCACTGAAGCTTTCTTT. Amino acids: CASSDYRGGRSTEAFF.

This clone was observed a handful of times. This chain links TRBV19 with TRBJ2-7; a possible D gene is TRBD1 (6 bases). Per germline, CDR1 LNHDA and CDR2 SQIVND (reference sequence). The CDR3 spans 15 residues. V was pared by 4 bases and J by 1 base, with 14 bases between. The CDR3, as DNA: TGTGCCAGTAGTACAACAGGGCCCGGTTCCTACGAGCAGTACTTC. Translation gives CASSTTGPGSYEQYF. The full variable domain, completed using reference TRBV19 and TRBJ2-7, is DGGITQSPKYLFRKEGQNVTLSCEQNLNHDAMYWYRQDPGQGLRLIYYSQIVNDFQKGDIAEGYSVSREKKESFPLTVTSAQKNPTAFYLCASSTTGPGSYEQYFGPGTRLTVT.

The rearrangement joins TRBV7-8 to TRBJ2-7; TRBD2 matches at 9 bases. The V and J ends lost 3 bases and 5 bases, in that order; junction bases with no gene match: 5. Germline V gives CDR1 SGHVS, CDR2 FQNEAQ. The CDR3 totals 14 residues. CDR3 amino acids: CASSFVAGAHEQYF. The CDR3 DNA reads TGTGCCAGCAGCTTTGTAGCGGGAGCCCACGAGCAGTACTTC.

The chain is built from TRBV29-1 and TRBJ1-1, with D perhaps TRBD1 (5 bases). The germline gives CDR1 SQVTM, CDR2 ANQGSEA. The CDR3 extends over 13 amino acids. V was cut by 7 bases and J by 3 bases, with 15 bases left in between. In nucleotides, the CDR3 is TGCAGCGCCGAGCAGGGTCGGGACACTGAAGCTTTCTTT. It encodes CSAEQGRDTEAFF.

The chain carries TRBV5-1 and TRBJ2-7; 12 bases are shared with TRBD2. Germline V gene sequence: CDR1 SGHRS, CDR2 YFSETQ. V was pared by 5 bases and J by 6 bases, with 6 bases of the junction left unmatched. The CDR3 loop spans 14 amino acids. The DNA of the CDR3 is TGCGCCAGCAGTCCAATGACTAGCGGGAGCGAGCAGTACTTC. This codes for CASSPMTSGSEQYF.

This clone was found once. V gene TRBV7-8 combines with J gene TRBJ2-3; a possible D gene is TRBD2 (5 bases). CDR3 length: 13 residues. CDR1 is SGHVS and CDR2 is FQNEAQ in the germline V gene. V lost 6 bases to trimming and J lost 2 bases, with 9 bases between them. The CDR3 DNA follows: TGTGCCAGCAGGGGAGTTAACACAGATACGCAGTATTTT. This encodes CASRGVNTDTQYF.

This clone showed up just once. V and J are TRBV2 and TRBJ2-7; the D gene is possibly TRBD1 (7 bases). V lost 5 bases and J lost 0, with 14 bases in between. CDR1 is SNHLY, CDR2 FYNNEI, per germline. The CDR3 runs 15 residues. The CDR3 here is CASSTTGRSSYEQYF. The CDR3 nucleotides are TGTGCCAGCAGTACGACAGGGAGGAGCTCCTACGAGCAGTACTTC.